A selection of T cell receptor beta chains follows, all from one sample in a study of control samples from healthy donors and cancer patients. The data were produced by immunoSEQ multiplex PCR, yet TCRdb's version contains in-frame clones alone and is incomplete. The sample lists 180,000 or so clones, around 92% seen once, with roughly 1.6% in the top ten. Source material: blood. Source of these receptors: a woman in her twenties or thirties in good health. The conserved cysteine and the conserved F or W are not part of the CDR3 here. Each record gives: CDR3 length, clone size, J gene, V gene, D gene, CDR3 protein. A D gene is named only where the DNA matches it firmly. The listing skips clone size in some rows; elsewhere it reads once, few, many or a size class.

12 | . | TRBJ2-5 | TRBV5-1 | TRBD1 | ASSSRGLGETQY
11 | . | TRBJ1-5 | TRBV19 | . | ASRLHRDQPQH
13 | once | TRBJ1-3 | TRBV19 | TRBD1 | ASSTLDRAGNTIY
10 | few | TRBJ2-7 | TRBV6-6 | . | ASSQSSYEQY
14 | . | TRBJ2-7 | TRBV5-1 | TRBD2 | ASSFGGTSGTYEQY
12 | . | TRBJ2-7 | TRBV6-4 | TRBD2 | ASSDGRTSGPQY
12 | . | TRBJ1-5 | TRBV10-3 | . | AIAAVNSNQPQH
11 | . | TRBJ2-7 | TRBV5-6 | TRBD1 | ASSYRGPYEQY
15 | . | TRBJ2-3 | TRBV6-1 | . | ASSDRGGRSYTDTQY
12 | . | TRBJ1-2 | TRBV7-2 | TRBD1 | ASSPSTGAYGYT
13 | few | TRBJ2-3 | TRBV28 | TRBD2 | ASSFAGVRIDTQY
15 | . | TRBJ2-5 | TRBV4-2 | TRBD2 | ASSQEPRPAGGETQY
14 | once | TRBJ1-3 | TRBV3-1/TRBV3-2 | . | ASSQEGGRAGNTIY
12 | . | TRBJ2-3 | TRBV4-3 | . | ASSQAGGTDTQY
10 | . | TRBJ1-1 | TRBV28 | TRBD1 | ASSLGQGQAF
12 | . | TRBJ1-2 | TRBV3-1/TRBV3-2 | . | ASTPTGTNYGYT
12 | . | TRBJ2-1 | TRBV9 | . | ASSVWDSSNEQF
11 | . | TRBJ1-1 | TRBV11-2 | . | ASSSRGRPEAF
10 | . | TRBJ2-7 | TRBV28 | . | ASSSHTYEQY
14 | . | TRBJ2-3 | TRBV5-1 | TRBD2 | ASSLGVREDTDTQY
13 | . | TRBJ2-1 | TRBV20-1 | . | SASIPNLAEDEQF
13 | . | TRBJ1-1 | TRBV11-3 | . | ASSLGGTETIEAF
11 | . | TRBJ1-5 | TRBV29-1 | . | SGGGGYNQPQH
18 | few | TRBJ2-3 | TRBV4-2 | TRBD2 | ASSQDRGVAGFSSTDTQY
13 | . | TRBJ1-5 | TRBV19 | . | ASMPRGQGNQPQH
13 | . | TRBJ1-2 | TRBV9 | TRBD1 | ASSVYGTASYGYT
11 | . | TRBJ1-2 | TRBV2 | . | ASSAQGDYGYT
13 | . | TRBJ2-1 | TRBV3-1/TRBV3-2 | TRBD2 | ASSQWTSGSNEQF
13 | . | TRBJ2-6 | TRBV15 | TRBD1 | ATSTDRAGANVLT
12 | . | TRBJ2-3 | TRBV29-1 | TRBD2 | TTTSGPSTDTQY
10 | once | TRBJ2-7 | TRBV11-2 | . | ASSRNRAEQY
14 | . | TRBJ1-3 | TRBV5-6 | . | ASSLRLFHSGNTIY
9 | . | TRBJ1-2 | TRBV20-1 | TRBD1 | SAVTGSGYT
14 | . | TRBJ1-2 | TRBV4-1 | . | ASSQDGSAGDYGYT
12 | . | TRBJ1-1 | TRBV6-4 | . | ASSDSVRGGNGF
12 | . | TRBJ2-5 | TRBV5-1 | TRBD1 | ASSAPGQQETQY
12 | few | TRBJ2-7 | TRBV6-1 | TRBD1 | ASSEGGGYYEQY
11 | . | TRBJ1-6 | TRBV6-5 | . | ASSTSRNSPLH
15 | . | TRBJ2-1 | TRBV4-1 | TRBD1 | ASSQDGGTGFYNEQL
12 | . | TRBJ1-4 | TRBV5-8 | TRBD1 | ASSSPDREEKLF
14 | . | TRBJ1-5 | TRBV7-8 | TRBD1 | ASSQGQVYSNQPQH
10 | . | TRBJ1-1 | TRBV7-8 | TRBD1 | ASSLAGQGAF
11 | . | TRBJ2-2 | TRBV12-5 | . | ASGFERTGELF
10 | . | TRBJ2-7 | TRBV7-9 | . | ASSRTGYEQY
13 | . | TRBJ2-3 | TRBV28 | TRBD1 | ASSRDRGITDTQY
11 | once | TRBJ2-7 | TRBV19 | . | ASSMILAYEQY
13 | . | TRBJ2-7 | TRBV6-1 | TRBD2 | ASSELAGGSYEQY
13 | . | TRBJ1-1 | TRBV6-5 | . | ASSYNGARSTEAF
10 | few | TRBJ2-1 | TRBV12-3/TRBV12-4 | TRBD2 | ASSTLLAEQF
11 | . | TRBJ2-7 | TRBV15 | . | ATSRGPTDEQY
11 | . | TRBJ1-1 | TRBV6-5 | . | ASRSTGNTEAF
15 | . | TRBJ1-5 | TRBV2 | TRBD1 | ASSEDRRGPSNQPQH
12 | . | TRBJ2-2 | TRBV2 | . | ASSGRGGTGELF
10 | . | TRBJ2-1 | TRBV29-1 | . | SVGRPDNEQF
13 | . | TRBJ1-5 | TRBV18 | TRBD1 | ASSPFDRGGQPQH
12 | . | TRBJ1-1 | TRBV5-6 | . | ASSLGQGLTEAF
13 | . | TRBJ2-7 | TRBV28 | TRBD2 | ASSSPGRIAYEQY
12 | . | TRBJ1-6 | TRBV18 | TRBD1 | ASSRTGGDSPLH
10 | . | TRBJ2-3 | TRBV6-1 | . | ASSERVDTQY
9 | . | TRBJ1-1 | TRBV28 | . | ASSLFTEAF